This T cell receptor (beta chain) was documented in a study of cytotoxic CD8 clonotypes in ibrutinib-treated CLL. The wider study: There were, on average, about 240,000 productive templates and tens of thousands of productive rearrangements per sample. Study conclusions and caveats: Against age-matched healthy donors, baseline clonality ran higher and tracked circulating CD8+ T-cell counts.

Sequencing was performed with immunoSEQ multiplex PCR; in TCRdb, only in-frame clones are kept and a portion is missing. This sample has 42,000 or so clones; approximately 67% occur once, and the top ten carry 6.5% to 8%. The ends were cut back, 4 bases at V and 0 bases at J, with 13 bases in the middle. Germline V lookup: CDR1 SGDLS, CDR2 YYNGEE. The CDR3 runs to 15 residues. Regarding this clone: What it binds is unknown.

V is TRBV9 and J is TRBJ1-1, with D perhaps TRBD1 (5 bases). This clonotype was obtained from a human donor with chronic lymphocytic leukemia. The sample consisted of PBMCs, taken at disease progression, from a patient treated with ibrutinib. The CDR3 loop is CASSPWGQLNTEAFF. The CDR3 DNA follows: TGTGCCAGCAGCCCATGGGGCCAATTGAACACTGAAGCTTTCTTT.